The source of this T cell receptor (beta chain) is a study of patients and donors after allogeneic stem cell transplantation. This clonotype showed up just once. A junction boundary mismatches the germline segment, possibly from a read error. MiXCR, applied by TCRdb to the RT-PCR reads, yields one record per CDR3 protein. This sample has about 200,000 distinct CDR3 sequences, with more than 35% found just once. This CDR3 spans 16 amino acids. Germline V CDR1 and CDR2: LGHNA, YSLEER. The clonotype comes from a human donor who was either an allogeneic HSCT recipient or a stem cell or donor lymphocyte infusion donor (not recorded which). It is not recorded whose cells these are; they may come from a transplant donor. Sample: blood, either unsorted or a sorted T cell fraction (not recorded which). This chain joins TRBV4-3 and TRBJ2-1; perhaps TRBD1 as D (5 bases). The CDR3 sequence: CASGQDRRGSYNEQFF. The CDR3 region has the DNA TGCGCCAGCGGCCAAGATCGTAGGGGCTCCTACAATGAGCAGTTCTTC.